These 10 T cell receptor beta chains were sequenced from one sample in a study of early T cells in non-severe SARS-CoV-2 infection. TCRdb re-analysed the 5' RACE reads in MiXCR, keeping a single row per CDR3 protein. Counted here are under 50,000 distinct CDR3 sequences, roughly 5.3% occurring once; the ten biggest clones make up around 4.4%. Sample: whole blood. Receptors originate from an adult who was a healthcare worker with PCR-confirmed SARS-CoV-2 infection or an uninfected control (not recorded which).

This clonotype has a count of ten or more. The gene calls are TRBV11-2 and TRBJ2-5; TRBD2 agrees at 10 bases. The germline gives CDR1 SGHAT, CDR2 FQNNGV. The CDR3 has 16 residues. V gave up 2 bases and J gave up 9 bases; unmatched junction bases: 12. CDR3 in amino acids: CASSLWSGGAEEAQYF. Here the CDR3 DNA reads TGTGCCAGCAGCTTATGGAGCGGGGGGGCGGAGGAAGCCCAGTACTTC.

Ten or more counts support this clonotype. V and J are TRBV12-3 or TRBV12-4 and TRBJ1-1; D unresolved. CDR3 length: 15 amino acids. Trimming took 6 bases from V and 1 from J, leaving 15 bases between them. The CDR3 here is CASRAAGRQNTEAFF. The CDR3 DNA reads TGTGCCAGCAGGGCAGCTGGACGGCAGAACACTGAAGCTTTCTTT.

This clonotype has ten or more counts. This chain links TRBV20-1 with TRBJ2-7; possibly TRBD1 for D (6 bases). Germline-derived CDR1 and CDR2 are DFQATT and SNEGSKA (reference sequence). The V end was cut by 8 bases, the J end by 5 bases, with 16 bases between. The CDR3 has 12 residues. CDR3 DNA sequence: TGCAGTACTACAACCCAGGGGAACGAGCAGTACTTC. It specifies CSTTTQGNEQYF.

The sample holds many counts of this clonotype. The rearrangement links TRBV2 to TRBJ2-5; D call uncertain. Trimming shortened V by 6 bases and J by 3 bases, and 8 bases separated the two germline ends. This CDR3 comprises 12 residues. CDR1 is SNHLY, CDR2 FYNNEI, per germline. The chain's CDR3 is CASSEKKETQYF. The DNA for the CDR3 is TGTGCCAGCAGCGAGAAAAAAGAGACCCAGTACTTC. The variable domain in full, with the rest retrieved from reference TRBV2 and TRBJ2-5, is EPEVTQTPSHQVTQMGQEVILRCVPISNHLYFYWYRQILGQKVEFLVSFYNNEISEKSEIFDDQFSVERPDGSNFTLKIRSTKLEDSAMYFCASSEKKETQYFGPGTRLLVL.

This clonotype is medium-sized (0.01 to 0.1%) within its sample. The rearrangement uses TRBV3-1 and TRBJ2-7; 7 bases are a match to TRBD1. The J segment lost 3 bases and the V segment lost 4 bases, leaving 0 bases of the junction unmatched. CDR1 and CDR2 from the germline V gene are LGHDT and YNNKEL (reference sequence). The CDR3 extends over 12 amino acids. The CDR3 is CASSRDSYEQYF. DNA for the CDR3: TGTGCCAGCAGCCGGGACAGCTACGAGCAGTACTTC.

V gene TRBV4-2 combines with J gene TRBJ2-4; TRBD1 might be the D (6 bases). The CDR3 sequence is 19 residues long. The ends were cut back, 4 bases at V and 1 base at J, with 23 bases in the middle. Germline CDR1 reads LGHNA; CDR2 reads YNFKEQ. The CDR3 nucleotides read TGTGCCAGCAGCCTCGAGCTGGACAGAAACCTCCAGGCCAAAAACATTCAGTACTTC. This gives the protein CASSLELDRNLQAKNIQYF.

This clonotype was seen a few times. The chain joins TRBV2 to TRBJ2-7; D uncertain. The ends were cut back, 7 bases at V and 0 bases at J, with 7 bases in the middle. The CDR3 runs to 12 residues. Germline V CDR1 and CDR2: SNHLY, FYNNEI. The CDR3: CASKFSSYEQYF. CDR3 nucleotide sequence: TGTGCCAGCAAGTTCAGCTCCTACGAGCAGTACTTC.

This clonotype was observed a handful of times. V is TRBV7-2 and J is TRBJ2-3; TRBD2 aligns across 13 bases. J gave up 7 bases and V 6 bases, and 7 bases lay outside the gene matches. Germline CDR1 is SGHTA and CDR2 is FQGNSA. The CDR3 runs to 15 residues. Here the CDR3 reads CASSFTSGGANTQYF. CDR3 nucleotides: TGTGCCAGCAGTTTTACTAGCGGGGGGGCAAATACGCAGTATTTT.

This clonotype was seen many times. The CDR3 is CASSFSNRNSPLHF. The CDR3 DNA reads TGTGCCAGCAGTTTCTCCAACAGGAATTCACCCCTCCACTTT. V gene TRBV27 combines with J gene TRBJ1-6, with D maybe TRBD1 (5 bases). CDR1 is MNHEY and CDR2 is SMNVEV in the germline V gene (reference sequence). The CDR3 is 14 amino acids. V shed 3 bases and J shed 7 bases, with 10 bases lying between them.

The sample holds many counts of this clonotype. This chain joins TRBV6-4 and TRBJ2-7, with 8 bases aligning to TRBD1. The V and J ends lost 9 bases and 5 bases, in that order; junction bases with no gene match: 9. Germline V gene data show CDR1 as MRHNA and CDR2 as SNTAGT. There are 13 residues in the CDR3. The CDR3 spells CASYTGQGHEQYF. For the CDR3, the DNA is TGTGCCAGTTACACCGGACAGGGCCACGAGCAGTACTTC.